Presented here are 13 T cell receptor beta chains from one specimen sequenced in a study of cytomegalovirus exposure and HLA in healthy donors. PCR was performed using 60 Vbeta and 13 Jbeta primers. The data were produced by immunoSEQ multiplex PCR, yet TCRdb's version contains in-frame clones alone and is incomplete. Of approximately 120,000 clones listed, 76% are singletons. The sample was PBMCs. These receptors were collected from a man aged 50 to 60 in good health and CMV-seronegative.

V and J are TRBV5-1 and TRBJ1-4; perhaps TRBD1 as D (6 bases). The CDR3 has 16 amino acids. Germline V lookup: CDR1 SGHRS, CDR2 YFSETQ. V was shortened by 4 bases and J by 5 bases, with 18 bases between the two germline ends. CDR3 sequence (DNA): TGCGCCAGCAGCCCCCGGGTTTCAGGGGAGAATGAAAAACTGTTTTTT. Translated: CASSPRVSGENEKLFF.

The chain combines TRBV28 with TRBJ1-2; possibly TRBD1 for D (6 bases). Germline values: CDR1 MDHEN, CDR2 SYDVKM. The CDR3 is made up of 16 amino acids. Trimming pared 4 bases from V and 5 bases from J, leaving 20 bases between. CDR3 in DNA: TGTGCCAGCAGTTCAGGCACAGGGATGATTCGGTATGGCTACACCTTC. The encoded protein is CASSSGTGMIRYGYTF.

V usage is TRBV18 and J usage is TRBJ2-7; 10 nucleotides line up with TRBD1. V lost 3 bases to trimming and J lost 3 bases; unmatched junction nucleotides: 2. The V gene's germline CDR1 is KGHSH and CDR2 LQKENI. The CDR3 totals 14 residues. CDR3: CASSPGQGNYEQYF. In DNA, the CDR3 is TGTGCCAGCTCACCGGGACAGGGGAACTACGAGCAGTACTTC.

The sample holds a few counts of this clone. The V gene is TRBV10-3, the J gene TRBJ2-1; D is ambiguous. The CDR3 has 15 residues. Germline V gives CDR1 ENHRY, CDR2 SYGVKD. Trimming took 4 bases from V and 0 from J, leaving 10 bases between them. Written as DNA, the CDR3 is TGTGCCATCAGTGCAGTGGCGGACTCCTACAATGAGCAGTTCTTC. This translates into CAISAVADSYNEQFF.

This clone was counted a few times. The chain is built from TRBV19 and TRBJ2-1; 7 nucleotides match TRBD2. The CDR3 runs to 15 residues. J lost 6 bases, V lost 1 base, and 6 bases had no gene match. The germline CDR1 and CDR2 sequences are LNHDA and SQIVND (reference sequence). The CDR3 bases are TGTGCCAGTAGTATAGGCGGCGGGGGTCGCAATGAGCAGTTCTTC. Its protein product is CASSIGGGGRNEQFF. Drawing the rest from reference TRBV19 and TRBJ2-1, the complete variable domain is DGGITQSPKYLFRKEGQNVTLSCEQNLNHDAMYWYRQDPGQGLRLIYYSQIVNDFQKGDIAEGYSVSREKKESFPLTVTSAQKNPTAFYLCASSIGGGGRNEQFFGPGTRLTVL.

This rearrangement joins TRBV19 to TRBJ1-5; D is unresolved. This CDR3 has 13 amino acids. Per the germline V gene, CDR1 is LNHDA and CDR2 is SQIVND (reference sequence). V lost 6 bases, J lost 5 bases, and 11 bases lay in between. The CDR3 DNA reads TGTGCCAGTAGGTTGGGTGGGCATCAGCCCCAGCATTTT. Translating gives CASRLGGHQPQHF.

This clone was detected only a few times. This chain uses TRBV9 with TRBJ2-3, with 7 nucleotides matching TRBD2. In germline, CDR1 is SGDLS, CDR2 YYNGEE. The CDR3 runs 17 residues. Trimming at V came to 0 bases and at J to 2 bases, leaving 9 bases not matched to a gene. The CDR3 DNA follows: TGTGCCAGCAGCGTAGAAGTGGGGGGAGGGGCCACAGATACGCAGTATTTT. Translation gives CASSVEVGGGATDTQYF. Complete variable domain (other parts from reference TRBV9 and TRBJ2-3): DSGVTQTPKHLITATGQRVTLRCSPRSGDLSVYWYQQSLDQGLQFLIQYYNGEERAKGNILERFSAQQFPDLHSELNLSSLELGDSALYFCASSVEVGGGATDTQYFGPGTRLTVL.

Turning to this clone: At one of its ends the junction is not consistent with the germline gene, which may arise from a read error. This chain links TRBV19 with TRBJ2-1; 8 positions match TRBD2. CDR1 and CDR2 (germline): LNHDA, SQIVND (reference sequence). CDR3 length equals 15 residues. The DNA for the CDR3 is TGTGCCAGTAGTAGCCCCCAGGGACTAGGAATACCTTCGGTCTTC. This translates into CASSSPQGLGIPSVF.

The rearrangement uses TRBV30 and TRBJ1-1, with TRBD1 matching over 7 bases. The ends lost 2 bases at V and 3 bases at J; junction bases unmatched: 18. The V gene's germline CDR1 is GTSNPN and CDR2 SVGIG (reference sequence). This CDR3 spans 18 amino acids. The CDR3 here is CAWSSEGVWGRGDTEAFF. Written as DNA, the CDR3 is TGTGCCTGGAGTTCCGAAGGCGTTTGGGGCAGGGGGGACACTGAAGCTTTCTTT.

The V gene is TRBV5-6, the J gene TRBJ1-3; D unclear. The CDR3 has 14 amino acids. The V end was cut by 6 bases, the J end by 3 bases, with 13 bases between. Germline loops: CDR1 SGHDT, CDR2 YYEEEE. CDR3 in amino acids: CASNSGWVGNTIYF. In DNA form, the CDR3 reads TGTGCCAGCAACTCGGGTTGGGTTGGAAACACCATATATTTT.

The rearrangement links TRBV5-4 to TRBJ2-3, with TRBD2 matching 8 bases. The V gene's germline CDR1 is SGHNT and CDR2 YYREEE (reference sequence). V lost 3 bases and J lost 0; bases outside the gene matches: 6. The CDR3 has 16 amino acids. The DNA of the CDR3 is TGTGCCAGCAGCTCCCCGGGAGGGAGTAGCACAGATACGCAGTATTTT. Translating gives CASSSPGGSSTDTQYF.

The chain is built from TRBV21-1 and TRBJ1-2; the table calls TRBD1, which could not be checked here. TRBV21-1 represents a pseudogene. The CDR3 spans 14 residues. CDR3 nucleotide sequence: TGTGCCAGCAGCGGACCGGGACAGGGGACTGGCTACACCTTC. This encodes CASSGPGQGTGYTF.

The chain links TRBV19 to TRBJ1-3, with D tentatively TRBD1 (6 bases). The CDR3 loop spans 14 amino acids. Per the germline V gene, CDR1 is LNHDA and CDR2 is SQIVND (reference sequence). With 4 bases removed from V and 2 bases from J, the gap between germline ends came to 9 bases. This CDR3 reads CASSKQGPGNTIYF. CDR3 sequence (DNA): TGTGCCAGTAGTAAACAGGGACCTGGAAACACCATATATTTT.